These 17 T cell receptor beta chains came from one sample sequenced in a study of shared clonotypes between healthy human individuals (dated by TCRdb to 2018 to 2021). Libraries were constructed by the immunoSEQ multiplex PCR assay. TCRdb took this table from immuneACCESS and kept in-frame rearrangements with V and J called. Such tables lack part of the clones; where checked against another copy, unresolved V genes explain under half of the gap, and the rest is unexplained. This sample lists around 1.9 million clones; 90% to 95% were detected once. Together, the top ten hold around 1.7% of the sample. CD8 naive samples were CD45RO-negative cells positively selected for CCR7, giving a CD45RA+CCR7+ population that excluded TemRA cells. The specimen was naive CD8+ T cells from PBMCs. The label giving this sample's cell subset or site can be read as: CD45RA+CCR7+. The origin of the receptors is a man aged 18 to 35 in good health. Some clones in this sample may be carry-over from other donors' samples.

CDR3 sequence (DNA): TGTGCCAGCACGGAATGGGGGGGTAACTATGGCTACACCTTC. Protein product: CASTEWGGNYGYTF. The chain couples TRBV19 to TRBJ1-2; a weak D match, TRBD1 (5 bases). The length of the CDR3 is 14 residues. The germline V gene has CDR1 LNHDA and CDR2 SQIVND (reference sequence). The V gene lost 9 bases and the J gene lost 1 base, with 15 bases spanning the gap.

The chain joins TRBV10-3 to TRBJ1-1; D gene ambiguous. The CDR3 is made up of 13 amino acids. Per the germline V gene, CDR1 is ENHRY and CDR2 is SYGVKD. The V end lost 7 bases, the J end lost 3 bases, and 12 bases lay between the germline ends. The CDR3 region has the DNA TGTGCCATCACCTCGGACGGACACACTGAAGCTTTCTTT. Encoded protein: CAITSDGHTEAFF.

With respect to this clone: Other nucleotide sequences from this sample produce the same CDR3. This chain joins TRBV2 and TRBJ2-3; TRBD2 aligns across 7 bases. This CDR3 comprises 14 residues. Germline trimming cut 3 bases from V and 3 bases from J; bases unmatched to any gene: 3. Germline V gives CDR1 SNHLY, CDR2 FYNNEI. The CDR3 region is CASSELGGTDTQYF. The CDR3 DNA sequence: TGTGCCAGCAGTGAGTTGGGGGGGACAGATACGCAGTATTTT.

V usage is TRBV7-9 and J usage is TRBJ2-7; no definite D call. CDR1 and CDR2 (germline): SEHNR, FQNEAQ (reference sequence). The V gene lost 10 bases and the J gene lost 0 bases, with 13 bases spanning the gap. This CDR3 has 13 amino acids. CDR3 protein: CATALSSSYEQYF. In nucleotides, the CDR3 is TGTGCCACGGCCCTATCCAGCTCCTACGAGCAGTACTTC.

This chain uses TRBV6-5 with TRBJ2-1; the D gene is possibly TRBD2 (5 bases). From germline, CDR1 is MNHEY and CDR2 SVGAGI. The CDR3 totals 12 residues. Trimming removed 6 bases at V and 9 bases at J, with 12 bases between. CDR3 amino acids: CASSPMAGEQFF. In DNA form, the CDR3 reads TGTGCCAGCAGCCCAATGGCGGGTGAGCAGTTCTTC.

The chain recombines TRBV5-1 with TRBJ2-3; 7 positions agree with TRBD1. With V trimmed by 0 bases and J by 0 bases, 7 bases remained unmatched. In germline, CDR1 is SGHRS, CDR2 YFSETQ. This CDR3 is built from 17 residues. CDR3 region: CASSLADVRGSTDTQYF. In DNA form, the CDR3 reads TGCGCCAGCAGCTTGGCCGATGTCAGGGGGAGCACAGATACGCAGTATTTT.

This clone was observed a handful of times. This chain connects TRBV27 to TRBJ1-5; D unresolved. The CDR3 covers 14 residues. Germline lookup yields CDR1 MNHEY and CDR2 SMNVEV (reference sequence). Trimming took off 4 bases at V and 8 bases at J, with 15 bases between the two ends. CDR3 nucleotide sequence: TGTGCCAGCAGTTCAGCTCGGACGTCGGAGCCCCAGCATTTT. Its protein is CASSSARTSEPQHF.

V gene TRBV5-1 combines with J gene TRBJ2-4; 8 bases agree with TRBD1. Germline loops: CDR1 SGHRS, CDR2 YFSETQ. J lost 1 base, V lost 0 bases, and 6 bases had no gene match. This CDR3 spans 17 amino acids. CDR3 nucleotide sequence: TGCGCCAGCAGCTTGGGGAGACAGGGGTTCGCCAAAAACATTCAGTACTTC. It yields the protein CASSLGRQGFAKNIQYF.

This clone was counted only a few times. J is TRBJ1-1 and V is TRBV7-9, with a possible D match to TRBD1 (5 bases). This CDR3 is 15 amino acids long. CDR1 is SEHNR, CDR2 FQNEAQ, per germline (reference sequence). Between the trimmed V and J ends, which lost 8 bases and 4 bases, there was a span of 20 bases. The DNA for the CDR3 is TGTGCCAGCGCCTCAGGCCCTTGGGGGAGCACTGAAGCTTTCTTT. It translates to CASASGPWGSTEAFF.

CDR3 loop: CSVPLFTGELFF. DNA for the CDR3: TGCAGCGTTCCCCTTTTCACCGGGGAGCTGTTTTTT. J is TRBJ2-2 and V is TRBV29-1; D remains ambiguous. The CDR3 length is 12 residues. The V end lost 5 bases, the J end lost 4 bases, and 8 bases lay between the germline ends. Germline lookup yields CDR1 SQVTM and CDR2 ANQGSEA.

The chain recombines TRBV5-8 with TRBJ1-1, with D uncertain. V was pared by 8 bases and J by 3 bases, with 11 bases between. Per germline, CDR1 SGHTS and CDR2 YDEGEE. The CDR3 sequence is 12 residues long. CDR3 DNA: TGTGCCAGTTTTGTGGGGTACACTGAAGCTTTCTTT. It encodes CASFVGYTEAFF.

On this clone itself: The sample holds other DNA sequences that translate to the same CDR3. The genes are TRBV9 and TRBJ2-7; the match to TRBD2 covers 12 bases. CDR1 and CDR2 (germline): SGDLS, YYNGEE. Trimming cost V 4 bases and J 2 bases; bases outside gene matches: 4. The CDR3 totals 15 residues. CDR3 protein: CASSPWTSGTYEQYF. DNA for the CDR3: TGTGCCAGCAGCCCGTGGACTAGCGGGACCTACGAGCAGTACTTC. Drawing the rest from reference TRBV9 and TRBJ2-7, the complete variable domain is DSGVTQTPKHLITATGQRVTLRCSPRSGDLSVYWYQQSLDQGLQFLIQYYNGEERAKGNILERFSAQQFPDLHSELNLSSLELGDSALYFCASSPWTSGTYEQYFGPGTRLTVT.

CDR3 residues: CASSLGYSGYTDTQYF. The CDR3, as DNA: TGTGCCAGCAGCTTAGGATACAGCGGGTATACAGATACGCAGTATTTT. V usage is TRBV11-2 and J usage is TRBJ2-3; tentative D call: TRBD2 (6 bases). Looked up from germline, CDR1 is SGHAT and CDR2 is FQNNGV. V was trimmed by 1 base and J by 3 bases, leaving 14 bases between them. The CDR3 is made up of 16 amino acids.

About this clone: The identical CDR3 is also encoded by other nucleotide sequences in the sample. The V gene is TRBV20-1, the J gene TRBJ2-7; D uncertain. This CDR3 is built from 11 residues. Between the trimmed V and J ends, which lost 5 bases and 0 bases, there was a span of 5 bases. Germline lookup yields CDR1 DFQATT and CDR2 SNEGSKA (reference sequence). As DNA, the CDR3 is TGCAGTGCTCGATACTCCTACGAGCAGTACTTC. It is translated as CSARYSYEQYF.

The chain is built from TRBV5-5 and TRBJ2-7; D unclear. The CDR3 totals 14 residues. Germline assignment: CDR1 SGHKS and CDR2 YYEKEE (reference sequence). Trimming stripped 1 base from V and 4 bases from J, with 12 bases between. CDR3 sequence reads: CASSLLEVLYEQYF. The DNA of the CDR3 is TGTGCCAGCAGCTTGTTGGAAGTCTTATACGAGCAGTACTTC.

On this clone: Other DNA sequences of this sample code for an identical CDR3. CDR3 sequence: CAWSVVGGTEAFF. CDR3 DNA sequence: TGTGCCTGGAGTGTAGTTGGGGGTACTGAAGCTTTCTTT. The rearrangement uses TRBV30 and TRBJ1-1; tentative D call: TRBD1 (5 bases). V shed 0 bases and J shed 5 bases, with 10 bases lying between them. Germline V lookup: CDR1 GTSNPN, CDR2 SVGIG (reference sequence). This CDR3 spans 13 amino acids.

The V gene is TRBV5-1, the J gene TRBJ2-7; no definite D call. This CDR3 comprises 14 residues. Between the trimmed V and J ends, which lost 4 bases and 1 base, there was a span of 12 bases. The germline gives CDR1 SGHRS, CDR2 YFSETQ. The CDR3 DNA follows: TGCGCCAGCAGCGCGCTGGAGAGGTCCTACGAGCAGTACTTC. It translates to CASSALERSYEQYF.